This TCR beta chain was identified during a study of cytomegalovirus exposure and HLA in healthy donors. Looking at the study overall: The 120 or so validation repertoires, a later analysis reported, used the same platform as the 666 first-cohort repertoires.

Clones were read by immunoSEQ multiplex PCR, and TCRdb kept only the in-frame ones, dropping some. The sample includes around 250,000 clones, around 90% of them seen just once. The donors were members of the validation cohort comprising about 130 subjects, separate from the roughly 730-subject first cohort. The study's findings and limits: Reported results showed that the classifier diagnosed cytomegalovirus status with high specificity and sensitivity. Among TCR sequences, most were rare, though some public TCRs appeared in many donors.

A word on this clone: Its target is unknown.

The CDR3 runs to 15 residues. The V and J ends lost 2 bases and 7 bases respectively, with 17 bases between them. The germline CDR1 and CDR2 sequences are KGHSH and LQKENI. The source material was PBMCs. V gene TRBV18 combines with J gene TRBJ1-1; TRBD1 is a possible D gene (5 bases). This clonotype was sampled from a woman aged 18-35 years in good health and CMV-seronegative. CDR3 sequence (DNA): TGTGCCAGCTCACCATTTAAGGGACGCGGGGATGAAGCTTTCTTT. Protein sequence: CASSPFKGRGDEAFF.